This TCR beta chain was captured in a study of cytomegalovirus exposure and HLA in healthy donors (dated by TCRdb to the late 2010s). For the study in its entirety: In an earlier analysis of fewer than 750 of the donors, 250 to 350 Gb of sequence data and approximately 100 million unique TCR beta sequences from 180 million or so T cells were reported. About 280 gigabases of sequencing data and roughly 81 million unique TCR sequences made up an early release that covered roughly 670 HLA-typed donors. Of the approximately 400 genotyped donors, roughly 76% were placed in the genetic ancestry cluster associated with self-reported Caucasian donors. The aim of the study was to test whether cataloging public T cell receptors could identify signatures of past pathogen exposure. The T cell repertoires of 700 or so subjects were profiled by immunosequencing and related to cytomegalovirus serostatus. Along with the approximately 620-subject first cohort, a separate validation cohort of over a hundred different subjects was used. High-throughput TCR immunosequencing, statistical association of individual TCRs with disease status, and machine learning were combined to predict cytomegalovirus infection status. In a later analysis, previously published TCR beta repertoires from fewer than 750 donors were re-analyzed and high-resolution HLA genotyping was added so that TCR occurrence patterns could be studied. In the later analysis, no new phenotypic data were used to find candidate immune exposures; instead, reliance was placed on TCR beta sequences and their occurrence across donors. In an earlier analysis of roughly 580 of the donors, high-throughput TCR beta sequencing was used to judge whether each TCR beta V gene segment behaved as functional or pseudogenic. Donor age, sex, ethnicity and CMV serostatus were compiled together with the repertoire data. A later genetic analysis used genome-wide SNP genotypes for about 65% of the roughly 670 donors, treating that subset as a discovery cohort. All discovery cohort repertoires had been generated using a single sequencing platform. Both class I and class II loci were covered by HLA typing, at four-digit resolution. Typing coverage differed by locus: A, B, C, DRB1 and DQB1 were typed in about 620-640 donors, DQA1 in 522, DPA1 in nearly 610, and DPB1 in 400 to 480. Several DR-DQ haplotypes were treated as single units for association and clustering because of strong linkage in the cohort. Among some 410 genotyped donors of the cohort, an average of roughly 230,000 unique TCR beta nucleotide sequences was sequenced per donor, of which 15% to 20% were non-productive. Overall study results and their limits: A further reported finding was that TCR beta sequences accurately predicted the HLA-A and HLA-B alleles for most subjects in the first cohort. In vitro tests confirmed that a few of the cytomegalovirus-associated TCR beta chains recognize cytomegalovirus antigens. Compared with equally common non-associated chains, HLA-associated TCR beta chains in a later analysis were more clonally expanded and had lower generation probabilities. A group of highly shared sequence variants was considered likely to be a technical artifact of the sequencing pipeline. A later analysis reported that several top co-occurrence clusters appeared linked to parvovirus B19, influenza, CMV and Epstein-Barr virus. For the cohort, immune exposure information was limited to CMV serostatus. In a later genetic analysis, a missense DCLRE1C variant was associated with V-gene and J-gene trimming of TCR beta chains, and the association was replicated in an independent cohort. Compared with the roughly 600-donor mean, donors in an Asian-associated ancestry cluster had fewer N-insertions in productive TCRs, according to a later genetic analysis. In a later analysis, TCR association rates were found to vary across HLA loci, with the most associated TCRs seen for DRB1 alleles and the fewest for HLA-C alleles. According to the authors, the approach could potentially be generalized to other disease states and immunological phenotypes. Linkage disequilibrium might explain the correlated functional status among segregating V segments, but an unknown experimental factor could not be excluded. At a false discovery rate of 0.05, a later analysis linked around 17,000 TCR beta sequences to specific HLA alleles. This cohort had only TCR beta chains sequenced, and the lack of alpha or paired-chain data limited which features could be detected. An earlier analysis of approximately 600 of the donors showed that most TCR beta V segments appeared in productive rearrangements either about 87% or about 30% of the time, which broadly matched IMGT annotations. When HLA alleles, especially DR and DQ, strongly co-occurred, TCR associations were difficult to assign to individual alleles. Because counts were too low, about 18 rarely observed V segments, including chromosome 9 orphons, were excluded from the earlier analysis of around 590 of the donors. In the study, some 180 TCR beta chains were listed as associated with cytomegalovirus. According to a later analysis, most CMV-associated TCR beta chains appeared to be HLA-restricted, and the HLA associations seemed to be driven largely by CMV exposure. Some IMGT-functional V segments, including TRBV6-2 and TRBV6-3, could not be distinguished by the 87-base-pair reads and were therefore excluded. In both the original and validation cohorts, the classifier was reported to diagnose cytomegalovirus status with high specificity and sensitivity. Roughly uniform sequencing depth across donors was assumed in presence/absence analyses, although this assumption may not hold. Because some donors lacked HLA typing at each locus, the association tests relied only on the typed subset. Across donors, most TCR sequences were observed very rarely, whereas some public TCRs were present in many individuals.

Ends trimmed: V by 6 bases, J by 4 bases; bases unmatched to a gene: 7. The germline V gene (reference sequence) sets CDR1 to LNHDA and CDR2 to SQIVND. The cysteine opens and the phenylalanine closes a CDR3 of 16 amino acids. Here the CDR3 DNA is all that survives: 48 bases in frame from base 1. In total, roughly 670 healthy bone marrow donors made up the cohort. Cohort members were all nominally healthy when sampled, although unrecorded immune exposures were likely present. The donor tested CMV seropositive, placing the donor among the 250 to 300 seropositive members of the cohort. A peripheral blood sample was collected from each donor, and TCR beta sequencing was performed on peripheral blood mononuclear cells. Genomic DNA extraction from the blood cell samples was performed with the Qiagen DNeasy Blood Extraction Kit. This clone has a handful of counts. Its antigen is not yet known. Within one base of it there is no much larger clone, and no base qualities were kept.

Library preparation was by the immunoSEQ multiplex PCR assay. The multiplex PCR relied on a mix of 60 forward primers for TCR Vbeta segments and 13 reverse primers for TCR Jbeta segments. A multiplex PCR assay on genomic DNA amplified the CDR3 region of rearranged TCR beta genes. The amplified TCR beta libraries were sequenced on the Illumina HiSeq System as 87-base-pair reads. The source study handled its data this way. A later analysis counted 75 million to 100 million unique TCR beta chains across the 550 to 700 repertoires, and around 12 million of these chains were shared by at least two donors. To remove PCR and sequencing errors, raw reads were error-corrected and collapsed into unique sequences using a nearest-neighbor algorithm that merged closely related sequences. Alignment of CDR3 sequences to IMGT reference sequences was used to assign V, D and J gene segments. For a sequence to be retained, a match of at least six nucleotides was required to both a V gene segment and a J gene segment. A rearrangement was called productive if the CDR3 had no stop codons and remained in frame with V and J, and every other rearrangement was called non-productive. Following IMGT convention, CDR3 was defined as the stretch from the second conserved V-encoded cysteine to the conserved J-encoded phenylalanine. In an earlier analysis of roughly 610 of the donors, sequences lacking an unambiguous match to a single V gene segment were excluded. An earlier analysis of several hundred of the donors classified V segments as functional when productive rearrangements were above 56.7% and as segregating when the standard deviation between donors was above 5%. A statistical classification framework was developed to diagnose cytomegalovirus status using the catalog of TCR beta chain sequences. A later analysis assigned V and J genes by comparing TCR nucleotide sequences with IMGT/GENE-DB human TR gene sequences. Using the TCRdist pipeline, a later analysis assigned CDR3 sequences along with most-parsimonious VDJ recombination scenarios. A later analysis defined each TCR beta chain by its CDR3 amino acid sequence plus V-gene family, and excluded reads lacking a unique V-gene family. In a later analysis, 450 to 600 highly shared, low-generation-probability nucleotide sequences were removed to address suspected cross-contamination and a sequencing artifact. In a later analysis, a clonal expansion index was calculated for each public chain from normalized within-repertoire ranks of inferred template counts. In a later analysis, generation probabilities were computed with a VDJ recombination model fitted to out-of-frame rearrangements, and the resulting probabilities were checked against IGoR. A later analysis scored TCR-TCR, TCR-HLA and TCR-CMV co-occurrence with hypergeometric tests, applying a repertoire-size bias correction to TCR pairs. To estimate false discovery rates, a later analysis permuted the HLA or CMV assignments 20 times. In a later analysis, co-occurring TCRs were grouped using DBSCAN, with TCRdist sequence similarity added in when clustering inside HLA-allele-positive subsets. Repertoires with fewer than 30,000 or more than 120,000 public chains, plus five repertoires with anomalous nucleotide sharing, were excluded from co-occurrence clustering. TCRdb holds this immuneACCESS table with in-frame rearrangements only. Some clones are missing; in checked studies, unresolved V genes explain under half, and the rest has no known cause. Clone size and the V and J calls come from that table; the DNA yielded D and trimming. This sample gives about 150,000 clones in total; around 80% of them show up just once. About 13% of the sample comes from the top ten.

The V and J segments used are TRBV19 and TRBJ2-2; a stretch of 11 junction bases matches TRBD2. The TCR originated in a man in his forties in good health and CMV-seropositive. The sample taken for sequencing was PBMCs. The CDR3: CASRIVGLAATGELFF. In nucleotides, the sequence is TGTGCCAGTAGAATCGTGGGACTAGCGGCCACCGGGGAGCTGTTTTTT. Where the CDR3 stops, the reference TRBV19 and TRBJ2-2 genes take over; the full variable domain is DGGITQSPKYLFRKEGQNVTLSCEQNLNHDAMYWYRQDPGQGLRLIYYSQIVNDFQKGDIAEGYSVSREKKESFPLTVTSAQKNPTAFYLCASRIVGLAATGELFFGEGSRLTVL.